This T cell receptor (beta chain) was obtained from a study of T cell clonality in common variable immunodeficiency. Whole-study findings and limits: Reportedly, TCR beta sequences from common variable immunodeficiency showed fewer deletions and N-nucleotide insertions.

With V trimmed by 7 bases and J by 5 bases, 15 bases remained unmatched. This CDR3 is built from 16 residues. This clone has at least ten counts. Its antigen remains unidentified. The sequenced fragment ends 3 residues before the CDR3 boundary, so the rest is inferred from the germline J gene. Sequencing input was equivalent genomic DNA from CVID and controls. The protocol was immunoSEQ multiplex PCR, while the TCRdb copy is restricted to in-frame clones and leaves out a portion. The counts give roughly 52,000 clones, none of them seen only once; 3% to 3.5% is held by the top ten. Most patients and controls had Caucasian heritage.

The source material was peripheral blood mononuclear cells. The source is a person between 18 and 75 years old in good health. The rearrangement links TRBV12-3 or TRBV12-4 to TRBJ1-2, with 8 bases fitting TRBD1. The sequenced CDR3 bases are TGTGCCAGCATCGTGGGAGCAGGGGGCGCTTGGTATGGC. Its translation: CASIVGAGGAWYG. The whole CDR3 sequence reads CASIVGAGGAWYGYTF.